Listed below are T cell receptor beta chains from one sample, sequenced in a study of cytomegalovirus exposure and HLA in healthy donors. TCRdb keeps only in-frame clones here, not all; method: immunoSEQ multiplex PCR. The sample contains 120,000 or so clones, over 65% of which appear only once. Sequencing was done on a sample of PBMCs. These receptor sequences come from a man aged 30 to 45 in good health and CMV-seropositive. The CDR3 runs from the conserved cysteine through the conserved F or W. A D gene is named only where the DNA matches it firmly. Size values are once, few and many counts, or a class for expanded clones, and some rows have none.

D,V,J,size,DNA,CDR3
.,TRBV28,TRBJ2-1,.,TGTGCCAGCACCCTTCGGAGTTCCTACAATGAGCAGTTCTTC,CASTLRSSYNEQFF
.,TRBV27,TRBJ1-5,few,TGTGCCAGCAGTTTAGTTTTGGGCCCGGGGGCCCAGCATTTT,CASSLVLGPGAQHF
.,TRBV28,TRBJ2-3,.,TGTGCCAGCACTAGCACAGATACGCAGTATTTT,CASTSTDTQYF
.,TRBV6-6,TRBJ1-2,.,TGTGCCAGCAGTTACTCGGCGGGGGGCGGTGGCTACACCTTC,CASSYSAGGGGYTF
.,TRBV23-1,TRBJ1-5,few,TGCGCCAGCAGACCTCCTAACAGCCGACGCAATCAGCCCCAGCATTTT,CASRPPNSRRNQPQHF
.,TRBV11-2,TRBJ2-7,once,TGTGCCAGCAGTAGGGGGGGTAACTCCTACGAGCAGTACTTC,CASSRGGNSYEQYF
.,TRBV30,TRBJ2-2,.,TGTGCCTGGAGTGAACTCTCAAACACCGGGGAGCTGTTTTTT,CAWSELSNTGELFF
.,TRBV10-3,TRBJ2-2,.,TGTGCCATCAAGCGGGCGGGACAGAGAGGAACCGGGGAGCTGTTTTTT,CAIKRAGQRGTGELFF
TRBD2,TRBV27,TRBJ2-1,.,TGTGCCAGCAGTTTATCGGGGGCGGGAGGGCCCCACAATGAGCAGTTCTTC,CASSLSGAGGPHNEQFF
TRBD1,TRBV30,TRBJ2-5,.,TGTGCCTGGACAGGGGGAGAGACCCAGTACTTC,CAWTGGETQYF
TRBD2,TRBV6-5,TRBJ2-5,.,TGTGCCAGCAGTTACTCGGATCTAGCGGGAGTGGAGACCCAGTACTTC,CASSYSDLAGVETQYF
.,TRBV23-1,TRBJ1-6,.,TGCGCCAGCAGTCAATCGGACAGACGATATAATTCACCCCTCCACTTT,CASSQSDRRYNSPLHF
.,TRBV7-9,TRBJ1-5,few,TGTGCCAGCAGCTTAGAAGTGGCGCCCCAGCATTTT,CASSLEVAPQHF
TRBD2,TRBV4-2,TRBJ2-1,.,TGTGCCAGCAGCCAAGATGGCGGGAGGAGGTACAATGAGCAGTTCTTC,CASSQDGGRRYNEQFF
.,TRBV5-4,TRBJ1-2,once,TGTGCCAGCAGCCAAACCGCTTGGTCCGGCTATGGCTACACCTTC,CASSQTAWSGYGYTF
.,TRBV7-3,TRBJ1-1,once,TGTGCCAGCAGTCACTATGGTAACACTGAAGCTTTCTTT,CASSHYGNTEAFF
TRBD1,TRBV30,TRBJ1-2,.,TGTGCCTGGAGGGGACGGGACAGTGTGTGGTGGGGCTACACCTTC,CAWRGRDSVWWGYTF
.,TRBV29-1,TRBJ2-1,.,TGCAGCGTCGGGAACCCTAACAATGAGCAGTTCTTC,CSVGNPNNEQFF
TRBD1,TRBV25-1,TRBJ2-3,.,TGTGCCAGCAGTGGAGGACAGGCCAACTGGGCGACAGATACGCAGTATTTT,CASSGGQANWATDTQYF
TRBD2,TRBV28,TRBJ2-2,.,TGTGCCAGCAGTTCCCCCTCGACTAGCCAGAACACCGGGGAGCTGTTTTTT,CASSSPSTSQNTGELFF
.,TRBV7-2,TRBJ1-2,.,TGTGCCAGCAGCCGACAGTCTTCCTCGTTCTATGGCTACACCTTC,CASSRQSSSFYGYTF
.,TRBV28,TRBJ2-2,.,TGTGCCAGCAGTTTCTGGGGGGGCTCGGCCGGGGAGCTGTTTTTT,CASSFWGGSAGELFF
TRBD2,TRBV4-2,TRBJ2-7,.,TGTGCCAGCAGCCAAGACCTCTACCGGGCTAGCGGGGACTACGAGCAGTACTTC,CASSQDLYRASGDYEQYF
.,TRBV6-5,TRBJ2-7,.,TGTGCCAGCAGCCAAAGACAGTCGATCCTCTACGAGCAGTACTTC,CASSQRQSILYEQYF
.,TRBV5-5,TRBJ2-1,few,TGTGCCAGCCAAAGATACCAAAGCCAATACAATGAGCAGTTCTTC,CASQRYQSQYNEQFF
.,TRBV9,TRBJ2-3,few,TGTGCCAGCAGCGTAGATTTCTCGCCCGGGGTAGATACGCAGTATTTT,CASSVDFSPGVDTQYF
.,TRBV10-1,TRBJ2-2,.,TGCGCCACCCGACTAGACCTATACGGGGAGCTGTTTTTT,CATRLDLYGELFF
TRBD2,TRBV7-6,TRBJ2-3,few,TGTGCCAGCAGCTTAGCTAGCGGGAGTACCACAGATACGCAGTATTTT,CASSLASGSTTDTQYF
TRBD1,TRBV6-5,TRBJ2-1,.,TGTGCCAGCAGTTCGGGACAGGGGGGGAACAATGAGCAGTTCTTC,CASSSGQGGNNEQFF
TRBD2,TRBV27,TRBJ2-7,.,TGTGCCAGCAGTTTCCACAGACTAGCGGGAGAGCAGTACTTC,CASSFHRLAGEQYF
.,TRBV2,TRBJ2-1,.,TGTGCCAGCAGTGTCGGGAGTGGTGAGCAGTTCTTC,CASSVGSGEQFF
.,TRBV6-5,TRBJ2-1,.,TGTGCCAGCTCCGATCGCGGGGACTATGAGCAGTTCTTC,CASSDRGDYEQFF
TRBD1,TRBV7-2,TRBJ1-5,.,TGTGCCAGCAGCTTAACAGGACAGGGTGCCAATCAGCCCCAGCATTTT,CASSLTGQGANQPQHF
.,TRBV11-2,TRBJ1-1,few,TGTGCCAGCAACCAAGGGGGGGGGAACACTGAAGCTTTCTTT,CASNQGGGNTEAFF
TRBD1,TRBV28,TRBJ1-2,.,TGTGCCAGCAGTTTCAGGGGGCGTAACTATGGCTACACCTTC,CASSFRGRNYGYTF
TRBD1,TRBV11-2,TRBJ2-7,.,TGTGCCAGCACCAACAGGGGGACAGCTAGTAACGAGCAGTACTTC,CASTNRGTASNEQYF
.,TRBV19,TRBJ2-5,.,TGTGCCAGTAGTCGCACGGGTGGACAAGAGACCCAGTACTTC,CASSRTGGQETQYF
.,TRBV28,TRBJ2-2,.,TGTGCCAGCAGTTCTACAGAACCCGGGGAGCTGTTTTTT,CASSSTEPGELFF
TRBD1,TRBV19,TRBJ1-5,.,TGTGCCAGTAGCGATACAGGGGCCTTCAATCAGCCCCAGCATTTT,CASSDTGAFNQPQHF
TRBD2,TRBV30,TRBJ2-2,.,TGTGCCTCCCCGGGTAGCGGGGCCGGGGAGCTGTTTTTT,CASPGSGAGELFF
.,TRBV5-1,TRBJ1-5,.,TGCGCCAGCAGCTTGGACGGGTTCGGCAATCAGCCCCAGCATTTT,CASSLDGFGNQPQHF
.,TRBV5-1,TRBJ2-1,.,TGCGCCAGCAGCTGGGTAACAGGGCGGGGGCTCAATGAGCAGTTCTTC,CASSWVTGRGLNEQFF